These T cell receptor beta chains were read from a single sample in a study of blood T cells in healthy people across ages. One entry per CDR3 protein, called by TCRdb with MiXCR from the 5' RACE reads. The data show about 290,000 distinct CDR3 sequences, roughly 26% seen once. Sample: blood. These receptor sequences come from a woman in her 70s in good health. CDR3s include the opening cysteine and the closing phenylalanine or tryptophan. The order of the fields is CDR3 length, J gene, V gene, CDR3 protein.

13 TRBJ2-1 TRBV29-1 CSVEVPSYNEQFF
13 TRBJ1-2 TRBV19 CASSPGLHYGYTF
14 TRBJ2-1 TRBV9 CASSARLVQNEQFF
12 TRBJ2-4 TRBV20-1 CSVDRGSDIQYF
14 TRBJ1-4 TRBV20-1 CSASVRGGEEKLFF
14 TRBJ2-1 TRBV27 CATMHNGGSDEQFF
14 TRBJ1-4 TRBV2 CASGDRPTNEKLFF
15 - TRBV5-1 CASSQDPGQGAKQYF
17 TRBJ1-2 TRBV21-1 CASSKEDEGGRRSGYTF
14 TRBJ1-1 TRBV7-2 CASSLGGGSTEAFF
11 TRBJ2-7 TRBV20-1 CSAVFTYEQYF
15 TRBJ1-4 TRBV28 CASSLRTLGEQKLFF
15 TRBJ1-3 TRBV20-1 CSAAQGANSGNTIYF
17 TRBJ1-3 TRBV5-5 CASSTGTGQLSGNTIYF
14 TRBJ1-4 TRBV5-8 CASSSDWADEKLFF
15 TRBJ2-1 TRBV10-3 CAISAAGGLYNEQFF
14 TRBJ2-3 TRBV7-8 CASSQTKRTDTQYF
13 TRBJ2-1 TRBV29-1 CSVEDQRHNEQFF
13 TRBJ1-2 TRBV29-1 CSVENREAYGYTF
14 TRBJ1-6 TRBV18 CASSPGQDNSPLHF
14 TRBJ2-3 TRBV29-1 CSSRTAALTDTQYF
14 TRBJ2-2 TRBV25-1 CASSGTGNTGELFF
14 TRBJ2-5 TRBV2 CASSQTGSTETQYF
17 TRBJ2-1 TRBV7-9 CASSPILGGGLYNEQFF
12 TRBJ1-3 TRBV7-2 CASSFHGNTIYF
17 TRBJ2-5 TRBV29-1 CSTAPTSGSPRQETQYF
12 TRBJ1-2 TRBV20-1 CSAPTGESGYTF
15 TRBJ2-5 TRBV18 CASSPAGGAKKTQYF
15 TRBJ1-4 TRBV9 CASSPAGATNEKLFF
21 TRBJ2-7 TRBV28 CASSLVDVAGDLLLGPSEQYF
15 TRBJ1-3 TRBV6-6 CASSLTGWLGNTIYF
16 TRBJ1-4 TRBV20-1 CSALDRESATNEKLFF
17 TRBJ2-1 TRBV28 CASSPPRGSRPYNEQFF
17 TRBJ1-5 TRBV2 CASSAFGQAISNQPQHF
16 - TRBV6-5 CASSYTSVIFMDEQFF
14 TRBJ2-5 TRBV20-1 CSASILAGGETQYF
14 TRBJ2-1 TRBV25-1 CASSESGRANEQFF
17 TRBJ2-3 TRBV10-3 CAISESNRGGITDTQYF
14 TRBJ2-1 TRBV10-3 CAIKVTGGAGEQFF
20 TRBJ2-3 TRBV4-3 CASSQGRLAGGPRRTDTQYF
12 TRBJ1-2 TRBV7-2 CASSLSGYGYAF
16 TRBJ2-3 TRBV19 CASSRQGKGSTDTQYF
14 TRBJ2-4 TRBV5-5 CASSLDGQGSIQYF
16 TRBJ2-2 TRBV12-3/TRBV12-4 CASSSTPGAGTGELFF